Sequencing of this TCR beta chain was carried out in a study of cytomegalovirus exposure and HLA in healthy donors. Study-wide findings and caveats: Immune exposure data for these donors was limited to CMV serostatus. A few V segments could not be told apart, such as TRBV6-2 and TRBV6-3, and were left out.

Germline assignment: CDR1 MDHEN and CDR2 SYDVKM. V lost 8 bases to trimming and J lost 5 bases, with 16 bases between them. The CDR3 length is 14 residues. This clone has just a few counts. Its specificity is not known. PCR used 60 Vbeta primers and 13 Jbeta primers. The method was immunoSEQ multiplex PCR; TCRdb's version includes in-frame clones alone and lacks a portion of them. The sample lists 100,000 or so clones; roughly 63% were seen once. Sequences were obtained from PBMCs. The receptor was derived from a woman in her twenties or thirties in good health and CMV-seronegative. The V and J genes are TRBV28 and TRBJ1-3; maybe TRBD1 (5 bases). CDR3 sequence reads: CASSWAGLRNTIYF. CDR3 DNA: TGTGCCAGCTCATGGGCAGGGTTAAGAAACACCATATATTTT.